This is a list of T cell receptor beta chains from one sample in a study of T cells in Graves' hyperthyroidism and ophthalmopathy. Via MiXCR, TCRdb re-called the multiplex PCR reads, giving one row per CDR3 protein. The top ten clones hold 3.8% of a sample with some 620,000 distinct CDR3 sequences, under 20% of them seen once. Sequencing was performed on blood. Receptors originate from a woman aged 25-40 years with Graves' hyperthyroidism. CDR3s include the opening cysteine and the closing phenylalanine or tryptophan. D genes are given only for firm matches. Clone sizes are given selectively: once, few, many, or a class where the clone is expanded.

D: -
J: TRBJ2-3
size: few
V: TRBV3-1
DNA: TGTGCCAGCAGCCCCCGCTCGGGACTCCCCACAGATACGCAGTATTTT
CDR3: CASSPRSGLPTDTQYF

D: -
J: TRBJ1-6
size: few
V: TRBV6-1
DNA: TGTGCCAGCAGTCTTCCGGCCGGGACGGTGAATTCACCCCTCCACTTT
CDR3: CASSLPAGTVNSPLHF

D: TRBD2
J: TRBJ2-2
size: many
V: TRBV28
DNA: TGTGCCAGCAGTTTACTCCGGGAGGGGAACACCGGGGAGCTGTTTTTT
CDR3: CASSLLREGNTGELFF

D: -
J: TRBJ1-1
size: -
V: TRBV19
DNA: TGTGCCAGTTTGGGGTGGAACACTGAAGCTTTCTTT
CDR3: CASLGWNTEAFF

D: -
J: TRBJ2-3
size: many
V: TRBV28
DNA: TGTGCCAGCAGTATCCGATCTACCGGCACAGATACGCAGTATTTT
CDR3: CASSIRSTGTDTQYF

D: TRBD2
J: TRBJ2-7
size: -
V: TRBV18
DNA: TGTGCCAGCCCGCAGGGAGGGGAGCAGTACTTC
CDR3: CASPQGGEQYF

D: TRBD1
J: TRBJ2-3
size: few
V: TRBV13
DNA: TGTGCCAGCAGCTTATCCAACAGGGGGACAGATACGCAGTATTTT
CDR3: CASSLSNRGTDTQYF

D: TRBD1
J: TRBJ2-1
size: once
V: TRBV7-9
DNA: TGTGCCAGCAGCCTAGGACAGGGTACGAGATACAATGAGCAGTTCTTC
CDR3: CASSLGQGTRYNEQFF

D: -
J: TRBJ1-3
size: -
V: TRBV6-6
DNA: TGTGCCAGCAGTTACTCGATCCGGAGGGGCAACACCATATATTTT
CDR3: CASSYSIRRGNTIYF

D: -
J: TRBJ2-3
size: -
V: TRBV20-1
DNA: TGCAGTGCTCCGGAAATCACAGATACGCAGTATTTT
CDR3: CSAPEITDTQYF

D: -
J: TRBJ2-2
size: many
V: TRBV7-3
DNA: TGTGCCAGCAGCTTAACGTTGGCGGGATTTACCGGGGAGCTGTTTTTT
CDR3: CASSLTLAGFTGELFF

D: TRBD2
J: TRBJ2-1
size: many
V: TRBV29-1
DNA: TGCAGCGTTTCGGGACTAGCGGGAAATGAGCAGTTCTTC
CDR3: CSVSGLAGNEQFF

D: TRBD2
J: TRBJ2-3
size: many
V: TRBV5-6
DNA: TGTGCCAGCAGCTTGAGGTGGAGCAGCGGGAGGGAAGATACGCAGTATTTT
CDR3: CASSLRWSSGREDTQYF

D: -
J: TRBJ1-5
size: few
V: TRBV9
DNA: TGTGTCAGCAGCGTAGGTAGTGGGCAGCCCCAGCATTTT
CDR3: CVSSVGSGQPQHF

D: TRBD1
J: TRBJ2-3
size: many
V: TRBV2
DNA: TGTGCCAGCAGGAGACAGGGGGCCCGCAGCACAGATACGCAGTATTTT
CDR3: CASRRQGARSTDTQYF

D: TRBD2
J: TRBJ2-1
size: few
V: TRBV5-1
DNA: TGCGCCAGCAGTCAAGCGGGAGACTCCTACAATGAGCAGTTCTTC
CDR3: CASSQAGDSYNEQFF

D: TRBD1
J: TRBJ2-1
size: few
V: TRBV5-1
DNA: TGCGCCAGCAGCCCAAGACAGGGGAGGCCCGAAAATGAGCAGTTCTTC
CDR3: CASSPRQGRPENEQFF

D: TRBD2
J: TRBJ2-3
size: many
V: TRBV6-1
DNA: TGTGCCAGCGTCCAAACCACTTTGGGGAGGGGAGTCCCAGATACGCAGTATTTT
CDR3: CASVQTTLGRGVPDTQYF

D: TRBD2
J: TRBJ2-7
size: many
V: TRBV30
DNA: TGTGCCGGGAGCGGGGGGAATTACGAGCAGTACTTC
CDR3: CAGSGGNYEQYF

D: -
J: TRBJ1-2
size: -
V: TRBV18
DNA: TGTGCCAGCTCACATGATCGTGGCAGCGATAACTATGGCTACACCTTC
CDR3: CASSHDRGSDNYGYTF

D: -
J: TRBJ2-6
size: -
V: TRBV24-1
DNA: TGTGCCACCAGTGACTCAGGGGCTGGGGCCAACGTCCTGACTTTC
CDR3: CATSDSGAGANVLTF

D: -
J: TRBJ2-3
size: many
V: TRBV3-1
DNA: TGTGCCAGCAGCCTCGGGACCGTAGATACGCAGTATTTT
CDR3: CASSLGTVDTQYF

D: -
J: TRBJ2-2
size: many
V: TRBV2
DNA: TGTGCCAGCGGGGGGCGGACCGGGGAGCTGTTTTTT
CDR3: CASGGRTGELFF

D: -
J: TRBJ1-3
size: -
V: TRBV20-1
DNA: TGCAGTGCTAGAGAGAGCGAAAGCTCTGGAAACACCATATATTTT
CDR3: CSARESESSGNTIYF

D: -
J: TRBJ2-7
size: -
V: TRBV27
DNA: TGTGCCAGCACCTCTTTCTACGAGCAGTACTTC
CDR3: CASTSFYEQYF

D: -
J: TRBJ2-3
size: many
V: TRBV27
DNA: TGTGCCAGCTCAGGGCCTAGCACAGATACGCAGTATTTT
CDR3: CASSGPSTDTQYF

D: TRBD2
J: TRBJ2-6
size: few
V: TRBV11-2
DNA: TGTGCCAGCAGCCTGACCTGGACTAGCGGGAGGGTCCTGACTTTC
CDR3: CASSLTWTSGRVLTF

D: -
J: TRBJ2-2
size: few
V: TRBV10-3
DNA: TGTGCCATCCTGGGCCGAACAGGGTACGGCACCGGGGAGCTGTTTTTT
CDR3: CAILGRTGYGTGELFF

D: -
J: TRBJ1-2
size: -
V: TRBV3-1
DNA: TGTGCCAGCAGCCAAGAATTTGGCTACACCTTC
CDR3: CASSQEFGYTF

D: -
J: TRBJ2-5
size: few
V: TRBV7-9
DNA: TGTGCCAGCAGCTTAGGGCTGACTAGGGATAAAAGAGAGACCCAGTACTTC
CDR3: CASSLGLTRDKRETQYF

D: TRBD1
J: TRBJ2-5
size: many
V: TRBV11-3
DNA: TGTGCCAGCAGCCGAGACAGGGGAGTAGGGACCCAGTACTTC
CDR3: CASSRDRGVGTQYF

D: TRBD2
J: TRBJ2-7
size: few
V: TRBV3-1
DNA: TGTGCCAGCAGCCAAGAAGAGCCCAGCGGGAGCCTTTACGAGCAGTACTTC
CDR3: CASSQEEPSGSLYEQYF

D: -
J: TRBJ1-5
size: many
V: TRBV7-2
DNA: TGTGCCAGCAGCCACGACTCACAGGGTGGCAATCAGCCCCAGCATTTT
CDR3: CASSHDSQGGNQPQHF

D: -
J: TRBJ2-5
size: few
V: TRBV6-5
DNA: TGTGCCAGCAGTTACGGGGATTTGTATTCCCAGTACTTC
CDR3: CASSYGDLYSQYF

D: -
J: TRBJ1-1
size: many
V: TRBV24-1
DNA: TGTGCCACCAGTGATTTAACAGGGTCAGCTTTCTTT
CDR3: CATSDLTGSAFF

D: TRBD2
J: TRBJ2-3
size: -
V: TRBV5-1
DNA: TGCGCCAGCAGCTCCGGACTAGCGGGAGAGGGGGCAGATACGCAGTATTTT
CDR3: CASSSGLAGEGADTQYF

D: TRBD2
J: TRBJ2-5
size: -
V: TRBV4-1
DNA: TGCGCCAGCAGCCCTAGCGGGAGCGACCTCCCGGAGACCCAGTACTTC
CDR3: CASSPSGSDLPETQYF

D: TRBD1
J: TRBJ2-7
size: few
V: TRBV29-1
DNA: TGCAGCCACGCTGGACAGGGTGGTAACGAGCAGTACTTC
CDR3: CSHAGQGGNEQYF

D: -
J: TRBJ2-7
size: many
V: TRBV20-1
DNA: TGCAGTGCTAGAGATAGGACAGCTATGGAGCAGTACTTC
CDR3: CSARDRTAMEQYF

D: -
J: TRBJ2-5
size: few
V: TRBV29-1
DNA: TGCAGCGTTGGACGCGCGTCAGAGACCCAGTACTTC
CDR3: CSVGRASETQYF

D: -
J: TRBJ1-2
size: few
V: TRBV20-1
DNA: TGCAGTGCTAGTTGGCCGGGGATGAACGGCTACACCTTC
CDR3: CSASWPGMNGYTF

D: -
J: TRBJ2-2
size: many
V: TRBV3-1
DNA: TGTGCCAGCAAAGGGGAGTGGTCCGGGGAGCTGTTTTTT
CDR3: CASKGEWSGELFF

D: TRBD2
J: TRBJ2-3
size: few
V: TRBV6-1
DNA: TGTGCCAGCAGTCAAGCGGGAGGCGGGGGAGGTACGCAGTATTTT
CDR3: CASSQAGGGGGTQYF

D: -
J: TRBJ1-2
size: many
V: TRBV30
DNA: TGTGCCTGGAGTGGGGAGGGAACTCCCATAAACTATGGCTACACCTTC
CDR3: CAWSGEGTPINYGYTF

D: -
J: TRBJ1-3
size: -
V: TRBV7-2
DNA: TGTGCCAGCAGCGCAGGACTGCATATCTCTGGAAACACCATATATTTT
CDR3: CASSAGLHISGNTIYF

D: -
J: TRBJ2-7
size: many
V: TRBV6-1
DNA: TGTGCCAGCAGGAGAGGGCTTCAGACGGGGGAGCAGTACTTC
CDR3: CASRRGLQTGEQYF

D: -
J: TRBJ2-7
size: many
V: TRBV11-2
DNA: TGTGCCAGCAGCTTAACCCTCGGCTCCTACGAGCAGTACTTC
CDR3: CASSLTLGSYEQYF

D: TRBD2
J: TRBJ2-1
size: many
V: TRBV7-2
DNA: TGTGCCAGCAGCTTAGTGGGACTAGCGTACAATGAGCAGTTCTTC
CDR3: CASSLVGLAYNEQFF

D: TRBD2
J: TRBJ2-1
size: few
V: TRBV7-3
DNA: TGTGCCAGCAGCTTAGAACTAGCGGATGAGCAGTTCTTC
CDR3: CASSLELADEQFF

D: -
J: TRBJ2-1
size: many
V: TRBV10-3
DNA: TGTGCCATCAGTGAGATAAAGACTAAGGATGAGCAGTTCTTC
CDR3: CAISEIKTKDEQFF

D: -
J: TRBJ2-1
size: many
V: TRBV5-1
DNA: TGCGCCAGCAGCTTGGATGGTCTGGGGGCCAATGAGCAGTTCTTC
CDR3: CASSLDGLGANEQFF

D: -
J: TRBJ2-7
size: -
V: TRBV29-1
DNA: TGCAGCTACAGGGTCTCCGGTTTCTACGAGCAGTACTTC
CDR3: CSYRVSGFYEQYF

D: -
J: TRBJ1-2
size: many
V: TRBV6-1
DNA: TGTGCCAGCTCGCGACAGACCTTCGATGGCTACACCTTC
CDR3: CASSRQTFDGYTF

D: -
J: TRBJ1-5
size: many
V: TRBV12-5
DNA: TGTGCTAGTGGTTTAGGTCAGACGAATCAGCCCCAGCATTTT
CDR3: CASGLGQTNQPQHF

D: -
J: TRBJ2-2
size: -
V: TRBV19
DNA: TGTGCCAGTAGTATAGGCGGGCAGAACACCGGGGAGCTGTTTTTT
CDR3: CASSIGGQNTGELFF

D: TRBD1
J: TRBJ2-3
size: few
V: TRBV3-1
DNA: TGTGCCAGCAGCCTTCAGGGGGCGCGGGGAAATACGCAGTATTTT
CDR3: CASSLQGARGNTQYF

D: -
J: TRBJ2-1
size: many
V: TRBV11-2
DNA: TGTGCCAGCAGCCTTACTCCAAGCTCCTACAATGAGCAGTTCTTC
CDR3: CASSLTPSSYNEQFF